The 2 T cell receptor beta chains below come from one sample, sequenced in a study of technical replicates of blood from a handful of donors. The protocol was immunoSEQ multiplex PCR, while the TCRdb copy is restricted to in-frame clones and leaves out a portion. The sample yields over 65,000 clones, 95% to 98% seen once. The sequencing input was T cells isolated from PBMCs. These receptors were obtained from a human donor in good health.

This sequence joins TRBV9 and TRBJ2-2; the D is unclear. Germline V gives CDR1 SGDLS, CDR2 YYNGEE. CDR3 length: 16 amino acids. V lost 0 bases, J lost 1 base, and 10 bases lay in between. CDR3 amino acids: CASSVDGDQNTGELFF. The CDR3 region has the DNA TGTGCCAGCAGCGTAGATGGAGACCAGAACACCGGGGAGCTGTTTTTT.

Concerning this clone: At one of its ends the junction is not consistent with the germline gene, which may arise from a read error. This chain uses TRBV11-2 with TRBJ1-3; no definite D call. Germline V gene data show CDR1 as SGHAT and CDR2 as FQNNGV. The CDR3 loop spans 16 amino acids. The CDR3 loop reads CASSSPRQYSGNTIYF. In nucleotides, the CDR3 is TGTGCCAGTAGCTCCCCGAGGCAATACTCTGGAAACACCATATATTTT.